This TCR beta chain was recorded in a study of siplizumab effects on memory and regulatory T cells. Cells from the mixed lymphocyte reaction underwent coculture for 5 to 6 days at 37 degrees C. Study results and limitations: Under siplizumab, alloreactive sequences traced to unstimulated CD4+ memory cells were significantly reduced.

Generated by immunoSEQ multiplex PCR, the TCRdb table keeps only in-frame clones and is missing some. This sample yields about 990 clones, of which approximately 78% are seen a single time; approximately 14% belongs to the top ten. The CDR3 is 14 amino acids. V gave up 7 bases and J gave up 8 bases, with 18 bases separating them. CDR1 and CDR2 from the germline V gene are LNHDA and SQIVND (reference sequence). In the case of this clone: The target antigen is unknown.

The material sequenced was CFSE-low (dividing) CD8+ T cells sorted from an allogeneic mixed lymphocyte reaction. The rearrangement uses TRBV19 and TRBJ2-1, with a tentative D call TRBD2 (5 bases). The clonotype originates from a human donor in good health; the cells came from an allogeneic mixed lymphocyte reaction. CDR3 nucleotides: TGTGCCAGTAAGGTTCTCGGTTCCGGGGATGAGCAGTTCTTC. This sequence encodes CASKVLGSGDEQFF.